This entry lists 17 T cell receptor beta chains sequenced from one sample in a study of blood T cell repertoires in COVID-19 (dated by TCRdb to 2020 to 2021). Library creation used the immunoSEQ multiplex PCR assay. Not all clones reach the TCRdb copy of this immuneACCESS table, which keeps in-frame sequences only. Checked studies attribute under half of the gap to unresolved V genes and leave the rest unexplained. Counted in this sample were tens of thousands of clones; approximately 86% of them appeared once. The ten largest clonotypes hold more than 5% of the sample. Sequenced material: peripheral blood. The origin of the receptors is a man in his 60s with active COVID-19.

The chain couples TRBV10-1 to TRBJ1-2; a weak D match, TRBD1 (5 bases). This CDR3 contains 14 residues. From germline, CDR1 is WNHNN and CDR2 SYGVQD (reference sequence). The V end was cut by 3 bases, the J end by 7 bases, with 15 bases between. This CDR3 is CASSDGRGNSGYTF. The CDR3 nucleotides read TGCGCCAGCAGTGACGGACGGGGGAATAGTGGCTACACCTTC.

The V call is TRBV5-6, the J call TRBJ2-1; a possible D gene is TRBD2 (6 bases). CDR1 SGHDT and CDR2 YYEEEE come from the germline V gene. The CDR3 loop spans 14 amino acids. Trimming cost V 4 bases and J 5 bases, with 13 bases left between them. CDR3 protein: CASSGDWRNNEQFF. DNA of the CDR3: TGTGCCAGCAGCGGGGACTGGCGAAACAATGAGCAGTTCTTC.

The chain couples TRBV5-1 to TRBJ1-2; D unresolved. The germline CDR1 and CDR2 sequences are SGHRS and YFSETQ. This CDR3 has 15 residues. The germline V and J ends were trimmed by 4 bases and 3 bases, with 16 bases remaining between them. CDR3 loop: CASSRGGNEDYGYTF. The CDR3 DNA follows: TGCGCCAGCAGCCGCGGCGGGAACGAGGACTATGGCTACACCTTC.

The rearrangement uses TRBV6-6 and TRBJ1-2, with 10 nucleotides matching TRBD1. The V gene end was trimmed by 6 bases and the J gene end by 8 bases; junction bases not matched to a gene: 9. Germline CDR1 MNHNY, CDR2 SVGAGI (reference sequence). The CDR3 is 14 residues long. The DNA of the CDR3 is TGTGCCAGCAGCCTGACAGGGGGCGTTCGGGGCTACACCTTC. It encodes CASSLTGGVRGYTF.

The chain has TRBV7-9 and TRBJ2-5; 10 nucleotides align to TRBD2. CDR3 length: 17 residues. Looked up from germline, CDR1 is SEHNR and CDR2 is FQNEAQ (reference sequence). Trimming took 1 base from V and 2 from J; bases not matched to a gene: 7. The CDR3 DNA reads as TGTGCCAGCAGCTTAGGGGTCTCTAGCGGGGGACAAGAGACCCAGTACTTC. This gives the protein CASSLGVSSGGQETQYF.

This chain uses TRBV19 with TRBJ1-1; possibly TRBD1 for D (5 bases). V lost 0 bases, J lost 5 bases, and 7 bases lay in between. Germline values: CDR1 LNHDA, CDR2 SQIVND (reference sequence). The CDR3 covers 13 residues. In DNA form, the CDR3 reads TGTGCCAGTAGTATAGATTCAGGGACTGAAGCTTTCTTT. It translates to CASSIDSGTEAFF.

This chain links TRBV5-6 with TRBJ2-7; 9 bases agree with TRBD1. Germline V gene data show CDR1 as SGHDT and CDR2 as YYEEEE. This CDR3 is 16 amino acids long. The V gene end was trimmed by 0 bases and the J gene end by 5 bases; junction bases not matched to a gene: 9. CDR3 amino acids: CASSLGNRDRENEQYF. The CDR3 region has the DNA TGTGCCAGCAGCTTGGGGAACCGGGACAGGGAGAACGAGCAGTACTTC.

This clone was counted between two and nine times. This chain joins TRBV7-3 and TRBJ2-2; 8 bases fit TRBD2. Germline V CDR1 and CDR2: SGHTA, FQGTGA. The CDR3 has 16 residues. The J segment lost 7 bases and the V segment lost 5 bases, leaving 12 bases of the junction unmatched. The CDR3 DNA follows: TGTGCCAGCAGCCCTTCTGGCGGGGGGCTTAGCGGGGAGCTGTTTTTT. This translates into CASSPSGGGLSGELFF.

V gene TRBV7-9 combines with J gene TRBJ1-4, with D perhaps matching TRBD1 (5 bases). CDR1 and CDR2 (germline): SEHNR, FQNEAQ (reference sequence). With 5 bases removed from V and 4 bases from J, the gap between germline ends came to 11 bases. The CDR3 extends over 14 amino acids. The CDR3 nucleotides read TGTGCCAGCAGCCCCGACAGTTATAATGAAAAACTGTTTTTT. It is translated as CASSPDSYNEKLFF.

This chain joins TRBV5-4 and TRBJ2-3, with a weak D call TRBD2 (6 bases). The CDR3 totals 15 residues. V shed 4 bases and J shed 5 bases, with 17 bases lying between them. The V gene's germline CDR1 is SGHNT and CDR2 YYREEE (reference sequence). The CDR3 DNA sequence: TGTGCCAGCAGCAATCAGGGACTCCTGGGAGATACGCAGTATTTT. This sequence encodes CASSNQGLLGDTQYF.

The chain combines TRBV5-1 with TRBJ2-5, with 8 positions matching TRBD2. The CDR3 has 15 residues. Germline CDR1 reads SGHRS; CDR2 reads YFSETQ. Trimming cost V 4 bases and J 5 bases; bases outside gene matches: 10. CDR3 nucleotide sequence: TGCGCCAGCAGCCGAAGGGGACTAGATGAGGAGACCCAGTACTTC. As protein: CASSRRGLDEETQYF.

This rearrangement joins TRBV5-1 to TRBJ2-1; 11 nucleotides match TRBD2. Germline CDR1 and CDR2: SGHRS and YFSETQ. The CDR3 is 16 amino acids. J lost 5 bases, V lost 0 bases, and 4 bases had no gene match. The CDR3 loop is CASSLGWGLADNEQFF. CDR3 in DNA: TGCGCCAGCAGCTTGGGGTGGGGACTAGCGGACAATGAGCAGTTCTTC.

This clone was observed once. This chain connects TRBV5-6 to TRBJ2-1; D is uncertain. The CDR3 is made up of 14 amino acids. Trimming left V 2 bases short and J 4 bases short, with 10 bases between. Germline lookup yields CDR1 SGHDT and CDR2 YYEEEE. The CDR3 sequence is CASSLTQTYNEQFF. The DNA of the CDR3 is TGTGCCAGCAGCTTAACACAAACATACAATGAGCAGTTCTTC.

Details on this clone: Other DNA sequences in the same sample also yield this CDR3. This chain links TRBV11-2 with TRBJ2-3; D gene unclear. V was trimmed by 8 bases and J by 0 bases, leaving 6 bases between them. Germline values: CDR1 SGHAT, CDR2 FQNNGV. The CDR3 extends over 12 amino acids. CDR3 region: CASSPSTDTQYF. Here the CDR3 DNA reads TGTGCCAGCTCCCCTAGCACAGATACGCAGTATTTT.

This chain joins TRBV5-1 and TRBJ2-7; D not certain. This CDR3 is built from 13 residues. Between the trimmed V and J ends, which lost 3 bases and 0 bases, there was a span of 7 bases. Germline V gene lookup returns CDR1 SGHRS and CDR2 YFSETQ. This chain's CDR3 is CASSSRVSYEQYF. Written as DNA, the CDR3 is TGCGCCAGCAGCTCACGGGTCTCCTACGAGCAGTACTTC.

The chain uses TRBV5-4 and TRBJ1-2; D not resolved. This CDR3 has 13 residues. Trimming shortened V by 4 bases and J by 3 bases, and 10 bases separated the two germline ends. Per the germline V gene, CDR1 is SGHNT and CDR2 is YYREEE (reference sequence). Here the CDR3 reads CASSPVEDYGYTF. The CDR3, as DNA: TGTGCCAGCAGCCCGGTAGAGGACTATGGCTACACCTTC.

The chain uses TRBV28 and TRBJ2-5, with TRBD2 identical over 12 bases. The trim removed 5 bases at V and 3 bases at J, leaving 1 base unmatched. Per the germline V gene, CDR1 is MDHEN and CDR2 is SYDVKM. The CDR3 consists of 14 residues. In nucleotides, the CDR3 is TGTGCCAGCAGTCCTAGCGGGGGGGAAGAGACCCAGTACTTC. It yields the protein CASSPSGGEETQYF.